These T cell receptor beta chains were read from a single sample in a study of blood T cell repertoires in COVID-19. TCRdb's table, derived via immunoSEQ multiplex PCR, lists solely in-frame clones and lacks some. This table has 97,000 or so clones, roughly 87% appearing once. Sample: peripheral blood. The source is a woman aged 45-59 years with COVID-19, enrolled during active disease. CDR3s include the opening cysteine and the closing phenylalanine or tryptophan. D genes are given only for firm matches. Clone size is shown for a subset of rows, as once, few, many or a class of expanded clone.

NA,TRBV6-1,TRBD2,TRBJ2-1,TGTGCCAGCAGTGAAACGGGGGGGTGGAATGAGCAGTTCTTC,CASSETGGWNEQFF
NA,TRBV6-6,NA,TRBJ2-5,TGTGCCAGCAGTCACGGGGAACTACAAGAGACCCAGTACTTC,CASSHGELQETQYF
once,TRBV3-1/TRBV3-2,TRBD1,TRBJ2-1,TGTGCCAGCAGCCAAGATCTTTTAAGGACAGGGAGCAATGAGCAGTTCTTC,CASSQDLLRTGSNEQFF
NA,TRBV18,TRBD1,TRBJ1-1,TGTGCCAGCTCACCAGACAGGGGGAACACTGAAGCTTTCTTT,CASSPDRGNTEAFF
few,TRBV30,NA,TRBJ1-1,TGTGCCTGGTACAGGGAAGTCACTGAAGCTTTCTTT,CAWYREVTEAFF
NA,TRBV19,NA,TRBJ2-7,TGTGCCAGTAGTATTGGCCAGGGGACCCTCTCCTACGAGCAGTACTTC,CASSIGQGTLSYEQYF
NA,TRBV2,NA,TRBJ2-2,TGTGCCGTCCAGGAGGGGGGGACGAACACCGGGGAGCTGTTTTTT,CAVQEGGTNTGELFF
NA,TRBV7-2,NA,TRBJ1-5,TGTGCCAGCAGGTATAGCAATCAGCCCCAGCATTTT,CASRYSNQPQHF
NA,TRBV12-3/TRBV12-4,NA,TRBJ2-7,TGTGCCAGCAGTTTTTCTTCCACGACAGTGACTTACTTC,CASSFSSTTVTYF
once,TRBV4-1,NA,TRBJ2-1,TGCGCCAGCAGCCAAGAATGGTATAATAGTGAGCAGTTCTTC,CASSQEWYNSEQFF
NA,TRBV7-9,NA,TRBJ2-7,TGTGCCAGCAGCTTAGCGTTCAGGGCCAACGAGCAGTACTTC,CASSLAFRANEQYF
NA,TRBV27,NA,TRBJ2-3,TGTGCCAGCAGTTTATCGGCTAGCACAGATACGCAGTATTTT,CASSLSASTDTQYF
NA,TRBV6-6,TRBD1,TRBJ2-5,TGTGCCAGCAGTTACACGACAGGGTGGGAGACCCAGTACTTC,CASSYTTGWETQYF
NA,TRBV2,NA,TRBJ1-1,TGTGCCAGCACCCCCTGGACAGTGAACACTGAAGCTTTCTTT,CASTPWTVNTEAFF
NA,TRBV11-3,TRBD2,TRBJ2-1,TGTGCCAGCAGCTCCTCAGCGGGGCATTCAGCTGAGCAGTTCTTC,CASSSSAGHSAEQFF
once,TRBV19,TRBD2,TRBJ2-1,TGTGCCAGTAGCCAAACTAGCGGGGGGTTCTACAATGAGCAGTTCTTC,CASSQTSGGFYNEQFF
NA,TRBV5-1,NA,TRBJ2-7,TGCGCCAGCAGCGTAGGACAATCCTACGAGCAGTACTTC,CASSVGQSYEQYF
NA,TRBV29-1,NA,TRBJ1-1,TGCAGCGTGGACACGAACACTGAAGCTTTCTTT,CSVDTNTEAFF
NA,TRBV28,NA,TRBJ2-7,TGTGCCAGCAGTTTCCGGCAGAGAGGCTCCTACGAGCAGTACTTC,CASSFRQRGSYEQYF
NA,TRBV7-2,TRBD2,TRBJ2-3,TGTGCCAGCAGCCCAGCCCCTAGCGGCTCTAGCACAGATACGCAGTATTTT,CASSPAPSGSSTDTQYF
NA,TRBV6-4,NA,TRBJ2-2,TGTGCCAGCAAAAGGGAGCCCCTGACTGACACCGGGGAGCTGTTTTTT,CASKREPLTDTGELFF
NA,TRBV28,NA,TRBJ1-1,TGTGCCAGCATTACGAGTCCTGAAATAAGCACTGAAGCTTTCTTT,CASITSPEISTEAFF
NA,TRBV24-1,TRBD1,TRBJ1-6,TGTGCCACCAGTGAAGCCGGGACAGGGGGAGGTGAGGGTTCACCCCTCCACTTT,CATSEAGTGGGEGSPLHF
NA,TRBV28,NA,TRBJ1-5,TGTGCCAGCAAGGGGAGGGGCTATAGCAATCAGCCCCAGCATTTT,CASKGRGYSNQPQHF
NA,TRBV28,NA,TRBJ1-2,TGTGCCAGCAGCTTGGGACTTGGCTACACCTTC,CASSLGLGYTF
NA,TRBV5-1,TRBD1,TRBJ1-1,TGCGCCAGCAGCCCTGGACAGGGGTACACTGAAGCTTTCTTT,CASSPGQGYTEAFF
NA,TRBV30,NA,TRBJ2-1,TGTGCCTGGAGTACAGGGTACAATGAGCAGTTCTTC,CAWSTGYNEQFF
NA,TRBV30,NA,TRBJ2-2,TGTGCCTGGAAACGACCGGGACAAAACACCGGGGAGCTGTTTTTT,CAWKRPGQNTGELFF
NA,TRBV19,NA,TRBJ1-5,TGTGCCAGTAGTATTGACAGCTTAGGGCAGCCCCAGCATTTT,CASSIDSLGQPQHF
few,TRBV30,TRBD1,TRBJ1-1,TGTGCCGGGGACAGGGGTGTGAACACTGAAGCTTTCTTT,CAGDRGVNTEAFF
NA,TRBV18,NA,TRBJ1-1,TGTGCCAGCTCACAACGACAACCAGAGATGAACACTGAAGCTTTCTTT,CASSQRQPEMNTEAFF
NA,TRBV9,TRBD1,TRBJ2-3,TGTGCCAGCAGCGTCTCCGGGACAGCCACAGATACGCAGTATTTT,CASSVSGTATDTQYF
NA,TRBV7-7,NA,TRBJ1-2,TGTGCCAGCAGCTATCAGGGGTTCACTAACTATGGCTACACCTTC,CASSYQGFTNYGYTF
NA,TRBV7-2,TRBD2,TRBJ2-7,TGTGCCAGCAGCTTAGTCGCAGCGGGGCTTATGTCCTACGAGCAGTACTTC,CASSLVAAGLMSYEQYF
NA,TRBV27,NA,TRBJ2-7,TGTGCCAGCAGTTTATCGGGCAGGGGATCCTACGAGCAGTACTTC,CASSLSGRGSYEQYF
NA,TRBV4-1,NA,TRBJ2-2,TGCGCCAGCAGCCAAATCAAATTCGGGGAGCTGTTTTTT,CASSQIKFGELFF
NA,TRBV6-2/TRBV6-3,TRBD1,TRBJ2-7,TGTGCCAGCAGTTACTCGCGGCGGGACAGGTCCCCCTACGAGCAGTACTTC,CASSYSRRDRSPYEQYF
NA,TRBV6-2/TRBV6-3,NA,TRBJ2-4,TGTGCCAGCAGTAACTCCCGGAGCGAGACCGAAAACATTCAGTACTTC,CASSNSRSETENIQYF
NA,TRBV5-4,NA,TRBJ1-1,TGTGCCAGCAGCTTGGGTGGGGGCCGGAACACTGAAGCTTTCTTT,CASSLGGGRNTEAFF
few,TRBV5-1,TRBD2,TRBJ2-7,TGCGCCAGCAGCCTTTCTGGGGGGGACGAGCAGTACTTC,CASSLSGGDEQYF
NA,TRBV9,NA,TRBJ1-5,TGTGCCAGCAGCGTAGGACACCCCAATCAGCCCCAGCATTTT,CASSVGHPNQPQHF
NA,TRBV24-1,TRBD1,TRBJ2-5,TGTGCCACCCAAGCCAGGGGGCGCGGGGAGACCCAGTACTTC,CATQARGRGETQYF
NA,TRBV7-8,TRBD2,TRBJ2-2,TGTGCCAGCAGCCAGACTAGCGGGTTTGCCGGGGAGCTGTTTTTT,CASSQTSGFAGELFF